What follows are 14 T cell receptor beta chains derived from one specimen sequenced in a study of blood T cell repertoires in COVID-19. The protocol was immunoSEQ multiplex PCR, while the TCRdb copy is restricted to in-frame clones and leaves out a portion. The sample contains roughly 280,000 clones, about 88% of which appear only once. The material sequenced was PBMCs or T cells enriched from blood (not recorded which). Receptors originate from a woman in her 50s who had recovered from COVID-19.

This CDR3 is CASSLALGGQPQHF. CDR3 nucleotides: TGTGCCAGCAGCTTGGCGCTCGGAGGTCAGCCCCAGCATTTT. This chain connects TRBV5-5 to TRBJ1-5; D uncertain. CDR1 and CDR2 (germline): SGHKS, YYEKEE (reference sequence). The CDR3 totals 14 residues. The germline V and J ends were trimmed by 0 bases and 6 bases, with 10 bases remaining between them.

V is TRBV9 and J is TRBJ2-2; maybe TRBD1 (5 bases). The V gene lost 0 bases and the J gene lost 5 bases, with 26 bases spanning the gap. The CDR3 is 20 residues long. The germline gives CDR1 SGDLS, CDR2 YYNGEE. The CDR3 coding sequence is TGTGCCAGCAGCGTAGGAGTCGTGGTACAGGAACCCTCCCGAACCGGGGAGCTGTTTTTT. Its translation: CASSVGVVVQEPSRTGELFF.

The V gene is TRBV7-8, the J gene TRBJ1-4; D is perhaps TRBD1 (6 bases). Germline V gives CDR1 SGHVS, CDR2 FQNEAQ. The CDR3 consists of 14 residues. The V end lost 6 bases, the J end lost 8 bases, and 16 bases lay between the germline ends. CDR3 in amino acids: CASSKRGLGEKLFF. The CDR3 DNA follows: TGTGCCAGCAGTAAGAGGGGGTTAGGAGAAAAACTGTTTTTT. The full variable domain, its missing parts supplied by reference TRBV7-8 and TRBJ1-4, is GAGVSQSPRYKVAKRGQDVALRCDPISGHVSLFWYQQALGQGPEFLTYFQNEAQLDKSGLPSDRFFAERPEGSVSTLKIQRTQQEDSAVYLCASSKRGLGEKLFFGSGTQLSVL.

The V gene is TRBV5-4, the J gene TRBJ1-3; possibly TRBD1 for D (5 bases). The CDR3 is made up of 15 amino acids. Germline-derived CDR1 and CDR2 are SGHNT and YYREEE (reference sequence). Trimming took 4 bases from V and 4 from J, leaving 15 bases between them. The CDR3 loop reads CASSPQAGTGNTIYF. CDR3 nucleotide sequence: TGTGCCAGCAGCCCCCAGGCGGGGACCGGAAACACCATATATTTT.

The rearrangement links TRBV7-3 to TRBJ1-1, with D possibly matching TRBD1 (6 bases). Germline CDR1 is SGHTA and CDR2 is FQGTGA. This CDR3 has 15 residues. Trimming removed 5 bases at V and 0 bases at J, with 13 bases between. As DNA, the CDR3 is TGTGCCAGCAGCCCCGAGGGGGGGCTGAACACTGAAGCTTTCTTT. This translates into CASSPEGGLNTEAFF.

The chain couples TRBV6-5 to TRBJ2-1, with D tentatively TRBD1 (5 bases). The CDR3 sequence is 14 residues long. Germline V gives CDR1 MNHEY, CDR2 SVGAGI. V lost 6 bases, J lost 2 bases, and 11 bases lay in between. CDR3 coding DNA: TGTGCCAGCAGCCCCGACAGCCCCTACAATGAGCAGTTCTTC. It codes for CASSPDSPYNEQFF.

The V call is TRBV12-3 or TRBV12-4, the J call TRBJ2-1; unclear D gene. This CDR3 has 11 residues. Between the trimmed V and J ends, which lost 8 bases and 7 bases, there was a span of 9 bases. The CDR3 DNA follows: TGTGCCAGCCAACGGTTGAATGAGCAGTTCTTC. It encodes CASQRLNEQFF.

This clone has more than one count but fewer than ten. This chain links TRBV7-9 with TRBJ2-3; TRBD2 matches 8 bases. Germline V CDR1 and CDR2: SEHNR, FQNEAQ (reference sequence). The CDR3 covers 15 residues. V lost 2 bases and J lost 0; bases outside the gene matches: 1. Here the CDR3 DNA reads TGTGCCAGCAGCTTAACTAGCGGAAGCACAGATACGCAGTATTTT. Protein sequence: CASSLTSGSTDTQYF. The full variable domain, in which reference TRBV7-9 and TRBJ2-3 provide the parts outside the CDR3, is DTGVSQNPRHKITKRGQNVTFRCDPISEHNRLYWYRQTLGQGPEFLTYFQNEAQLEKSRLLSDRFSAERPKGSFSTLEIQRTEQGDSAMYLCASSLTSGSTDTQYFGPGTRLTVL.

The chain uses TRBV7-3 and TRBJ2-1, with 8 positions matching TRBD2. The J segment lost 5 bases and the V segment lost 2 bases, leaving 11 bases of the junction unmatched. CDR1 SGHTA and CDR2 FQGTGA come from the germline V gene. This CDR3 is built from 17 residues. CDR3 nucleotides: TGTGCCAGCAGCTTACCAAGTAGAACTAGCGGAAACAATGAGCAGTTCTTC. Translating gives CASSLPSRTSGNNEQFF. Drawing the rest from reference TRBV7-3 and TRBJ2-1, the complete variable domain is GAGVSQTPSNKVTEKGKYVELRCDPISGHTALYWYRQSLGQGPEFLIYFQGTGAADDSGLPNDRFFAVRPEGSVSTLKIQRTERGDSAVYLCASSLPSRTSGNNEQFFGPGTRLTVL.

This chain uses TRBV19 with TRBJ1-4, with D perhaps TRBD1 (6 bases). CDR1 and CDR2 (germline): LNHDA, SQIVND (reference sequence). The CDR3 consists of 15 residues. V lost 3 bases and J lost 0, with 8 bases in between. CDR3 sequence reads: CASSMDSATNEKLFF. The CDR3 region has the DNA TGTGCCAGTAGTATGGACAGTGCAACTAATGAAAAACTGTTTTTT.

This chain links TRBV7-9 with TRBJ2-7, with 8 bases fitting TRBD2. Germline V gene sequence: CDR1 SEHNR, CDR2 FQNEAQ (reference sequence). The CDR3 loop spans 15 amino acids. V shed 5 bases, J shed 2 bases, and the junction held 8 bases outside the gene matches. The CDR3 sequence is CASSPTSGSPYEQYF. The DNA of the CDR3 is TGTGCCAGCAGCCCCACTAGCGGCTCCCCCTACGAGCAGTACTTC.

This chain connects TRBV11-3 to TRBJ2-1; 11 bases are shared with TRBD1. CDR1 is SGHNT and CDR2 is YENEEA in the germline V gene. J lost 6 bases, V lost 5 bases, and 12 bases had no gene match. CDR3 length: 17 amino acids. The CDR3 sequence is CASSPDRGQRPTNEQFF. In DNA, the CDR3 is TGTGCCAGCAGCCCGGACAGGGGGCAACGCCCGACCAATGAGCAGTTCTTC.

This clone was observed a few times. This chain links TRBV28 with TRBJ2-7, with D tentatively TRBD1 (5 bases). This CDR3 is built from 13 residues. Germline V gene data show CDR1 as MDHEN and CDR2 as SYDVKM. Trimming stripped 6 bases from V and 5 bases from J, with 14 bases between. This chain's CDR3 is CASRPPGIHEQYF. CDR3 DNA: TGTGCCAGCAGACCTCCAGGGATCCACGAGCAGTACTTC.

The chain recombines TRBV3-1 (or the pseudogene TRBV3-2) with TRBJ2-5; tentative D call: TRBD1 (5 bases). The CDR3 sequence is 16 residues long. Germline loops: CDR1 LGHDT, CDR2 YNNKEL (reference sequence). V gave up 1 base and J gave up 2 bases, with 14 bases separating them. DNA of the CDR3: TGTGCCAGCAGCCAAGCCATCTTAGGGGCACAAGAGACCCAGTACTTC. Translated, it gives CASSQAILGAQETQYF.